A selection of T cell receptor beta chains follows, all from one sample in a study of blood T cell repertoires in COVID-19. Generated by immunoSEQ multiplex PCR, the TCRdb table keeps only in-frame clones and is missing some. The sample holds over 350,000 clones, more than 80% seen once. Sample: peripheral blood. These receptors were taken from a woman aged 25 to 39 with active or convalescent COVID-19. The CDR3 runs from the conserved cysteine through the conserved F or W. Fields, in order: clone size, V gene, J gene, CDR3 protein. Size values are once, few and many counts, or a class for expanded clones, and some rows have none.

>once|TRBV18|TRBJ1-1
CASSPQAGWGTEAFF
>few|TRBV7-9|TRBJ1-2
CASSWTGGSREGYTF
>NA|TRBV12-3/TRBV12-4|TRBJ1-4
CASSLGEGVRLFF
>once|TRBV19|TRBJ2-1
CASSTRQGSYNEQFF
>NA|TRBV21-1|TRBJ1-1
CASSTGDREIAGGTEAFF
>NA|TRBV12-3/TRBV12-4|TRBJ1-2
CASRRDSGYTF
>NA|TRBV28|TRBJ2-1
CASRKLAGVASYDEQFF
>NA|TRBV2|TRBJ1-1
CASSSQGARNTEAFF
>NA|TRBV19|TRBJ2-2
CASSMGLAGGPYTGELFF
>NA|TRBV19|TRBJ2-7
CASSPGDSYEQYF
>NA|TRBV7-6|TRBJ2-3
CASSLVFAGGNTDTQYF
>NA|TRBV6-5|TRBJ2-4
CASSDGLAGKNIQYF
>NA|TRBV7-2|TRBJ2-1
CASSEGPLGGGSTNEQFF
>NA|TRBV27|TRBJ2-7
CASSFRGYTYEQYF
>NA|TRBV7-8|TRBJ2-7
CASSFGESRERYF
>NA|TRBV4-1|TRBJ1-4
CASSRIGVGEKLFF
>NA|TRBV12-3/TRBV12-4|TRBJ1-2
CASRMGLGYGYTF
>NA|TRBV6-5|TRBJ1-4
CASSYSLSNEKLFF
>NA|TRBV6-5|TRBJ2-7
CASRRGQGIAEQYF
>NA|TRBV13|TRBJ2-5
CASSLSLTPQETQYF
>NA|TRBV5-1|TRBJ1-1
CASSIFGQGDTEAFF
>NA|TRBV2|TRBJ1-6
CASSGQANSPLHF
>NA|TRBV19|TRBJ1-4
CASSPGATNEKLFF
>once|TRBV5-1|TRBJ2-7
CASSAEISYEQYF
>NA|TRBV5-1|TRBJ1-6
CASGPGTGDSPLHF
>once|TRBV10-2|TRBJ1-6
CASSEDRYNSPLHF
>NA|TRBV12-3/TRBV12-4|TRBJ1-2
CASSSGLYYGYTF
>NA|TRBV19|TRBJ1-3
CASSADMISGNTIYF
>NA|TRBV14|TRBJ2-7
CASSQTGAGTSGEQYF
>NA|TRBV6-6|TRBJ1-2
CASSGTGILNGYTF
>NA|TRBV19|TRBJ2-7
CASSMGQGPYEQYF
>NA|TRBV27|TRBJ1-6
CASRDRGSPLHF
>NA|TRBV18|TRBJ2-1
CASSSYLQGDEQFF
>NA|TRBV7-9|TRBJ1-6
CASSLVQGNSPLHF
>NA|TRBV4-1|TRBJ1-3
CASSQDPTPGTAGNTIYF
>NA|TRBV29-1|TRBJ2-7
CSVERDSSYEQYF
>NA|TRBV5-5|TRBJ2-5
CASRQVLGTQYF
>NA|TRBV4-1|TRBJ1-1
CASSQERGNVEAFF
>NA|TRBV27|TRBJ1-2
CASSLSGGSGYTF